The 3 T cell receptor beta chains presented below share a single source sample, sequenced in a study of blood T cell repertoires in COVID-19. Profiling relied on immunoSEQ multiplex PCR, and the TCRdb table lists in-frame clones only, not all of them. Here the sample spans 200,000 to 300,000 clones, roughly 84% being singletons. Sequencing was done on a sample of peripheral blood. The receptors were sampled from a human donor in a cohort sampled during active COVID-19.

The chain is built from TRBV10-2 and TRBJ1-1; D remains unclear. This CDR3 is 15 amino acids long. The ends were cut back, 0 bases at V and 0 bases at J, with 8 bases in the middle. CDR1 is WSHSY, CDR2 SAAADI, per germline. DNA for the CDR3: TGCGCCAGCAGTGAGTCGAGGAGTTTGAACACTGAAGCTTTCTTT. This codes for CASSESRSLNTEAFF.

The J gene is TRBJ1-5, the V gene TRBV28; maybe TRBD1 (5 bases). Germline loops: CDR1 MDHEN, CDR2 SYDVKM. This CDR3 contains 15 residues. Trimming pared 5 bases from V and 6 bases from J, leaving 17 bases between. CDR3 DNA: TGTGCCAGCAGTGGCGGAGGGGAGTCAAGTCAGCCCCAGCATTTT. Translation gives CASSGGGESSQPQHF. The whole variable domain, remainder taken from reference TRBV28 and TRBJ1-5, is DVKVTQSSRYLVKRTGEKVFLECVQDMDHENMFWYRQDPGLGLRLIYFSYDVKMKEKGDIPEGYSVSREKKERFSLILESASTNQTSMYLCASSGGGESSQPQHFGDGTRLSIL.

The rearrangement links TRBV25-1 to TRBJ2-3, with 8 bases fitting TRBD1. The ends lost 3 bases at V and 11 bases at J; junction bases unmatched: 7. This CDR3 contains 13 residues. The germline V gene encodes CDR1 MGHDK and CDR2 SYGVNS. CDR3 DNA sequence: TGTGCCAGCAGTGACCCCAGGGGACAGGAGCAGTATTTT. Residues: CASSDPRGQEQYF.